A selection of T cell receptor beta chains follows, all from one sample in a study of blood T cell repertoires in COVID-19. The repertoire was sequenced with immunoSEQ multiplex PCR; TCRdb's copy has only in-frame clones and lacks some. The sample has approximately 110,000 clones; around 85% are singletons. Sequencing was done on a sample of peripheral blood. Receptors originate from a man aged 70-80 years with active or convalescent COVID-19. CDR3s include the opening cysteine and the closing phenylalanine or tryptophan. A D gene is named only where the DNA matches it firmly. Clone size, where shown, is once, few, many, or a class for clones that have expanded.

size: few; J: TRBJ1-5; V: TRBV7-2; D: NA; CDR3: CASSLGAGSYQPQHF; DNA: TGTGCCAGCAGCTTAGGAGCGGGATCCTATCAGCCCCAGCATTTT
size: NA; J: TRBJ2-1; V: TRBV5-1; D: TRBD2; CDR3: CASSFTSGGYNEQFF; DNA: TGCGCCAGCAGCTTTACCAGCGGGGGATACAATGAGCAGTTCTTC
size: few; J: TRBJ1-1; V: TRBV6-5; D: TRBD1; CDR3: CASSRQGTIIEAFF; DNA: TGTGCCAGCAGCCGACAGGGAACCATCATCGAAGCTTTCTTT
size: NA; J: TRBJ2-7; V: TRBV5-1; D: TRBD1; CDR3: CASRDRVAYEQYF; DNA: TGCGCCAGCAGGGACAGGGTCGCCTACGAGCAGTACTTC
size: once; J: TRBJ2-2; V: TRBV30; D: NA; CDR3: CAWSRRAPNTGELFF; DNA: TGTGCCTGGAGTCGCAGGGCACCGAACACCGGGGAGCTGTTTTTT
size: NA; J: TRBJ2-1; V: TRBV11-2; D: NA; CDR3: CASSLGRLNEQFF; DNA: TGTGCCAGCAGCTTAGGACGACTCAATGAGCAGTTCTTC
size: NA; J: TRBJ1-3; V: TRBV30; D: TRBD1; CDR3: CAWSQGAAGNTIYF; DNA: TGTGCCTGGAGCCAGGGGGCCGCTGGAAACACCATATATTTT
size: NA; J: TRBJ1-2; V: TRBV2; D: TRBD1; CDR3: CASRREGQGAVGYTF; DNA: TGTGCCAGCAGGAGGGAAGGACAGGGGGCAGTGGGCTACACCTTC
size: few; J: TRBJ1-1; V: TRBV28; D: NA; CDR3: CASSRTFLNTEAFF; DNA: TGTGCCAGCAGTCGGACATTCCTGAACACTGAAGCTTTCTTT
size: few; J: TRBJ2-5; V: TRBV9; D: NA; CDR3: CASSANRNQETQYF; DNA: TGTGCCAGCAGCGCCAACAGAAACCAAGAGACCCAGTACTTC
size: NA; J: TRBJ2-5; V: TRBV4-1; D: NA; CDR3: CASSLTFNKQETQYF; DNA: TGCGCCAGCAGCCTTACATTCAACAAACAAGAGACCCAGTACTTC
size: once; J: TRBJ2-5; V: TRBV10-3; D: NA; CDR3: CAISGGSQETQYF; DNA: TGTGCCATCAGTGGCGGTAGTCAAGAGACCCAGTACTTC
size: NA; J: TRBJ1-6; V: TRBV2; D: TRBD1; CDR3: CASREDRGNSPLHF; DNA: TGTGCCAGCAGGGAAGACAGGGGAAATTCACCCCTCCACTTT
size: NA; J: TRBJ1-4; V: TRBV9; D: TRBD1; CDR3: CASSSGTDDNEKLFF; DNA: TGTGCCAGCAGCTCAGGGACAGACGATAATGAAAAACTGTTTTTT
size: NA; J: TRBJ1-4; V: TRBV5-1; D: TRBD1; CDR3: CASSPQGQGNEKLFF; DNA: TGCGCCAGCAGCCCGCAGGGACAGGGTAATGAAAAACTGTTTTTT
size: NA; J: TRBJ2-2; V: TRBV19; D: TRBD2; CDR3: CASIEREYNGELFF; DNA: TGTGCCAGTATCGAGCGGGAGTATAACGGGGAGCTGTTTTTT
size: NA; J: TRBJ2-3; V: TRBV6-5; D: TRBD2; CDR3: CASSYTSGKTDTQYF; DNA: TGTGCCAGCAGTTACACTAGCGGGAAAACAGATACGCAGTATTTT
size: NA; J: TRBJ1-1; V: TRBV6-5; D: NA; CDR3: CASSSRHGYTEAFF; DNA: TGTGCCAGCAGCTCCAGGCATGGGTACACTGAAGCTTTCTTT
size: few; J: TRBJ1-1; V: TRBV7-9; D: TRBD1; CDR3: CASSFLTGGWNTEAFF; DNA: TGTGCCAGCAGCTTTCTCACAGGGGGCTGGAACACTGAAGCTTTCTTT
size: few; J: TRBJ1-5; V: TRBV6-5; D: NA; CDR3: CASTSDRPDQPQHF; DNA: TGTGCCAGCACATCTGACAGGCCCGATCAGCCCCAGCATTTT
size: NA; J: TRBJ2-1; V: TRBV20-1; D: TRBD2; CDR3: CSAVRGDEQFF; DNA: TGCAGTGCTGTGCGGGGGGATGAGCAGTTCTTC
size: NA; J: TRBJ2-5; V: TRBV7-9; D: NA; CDR3: CASSWSGETQYF; DNA: TGTGCCAGCAGCTGGTCGGGAGAGACCCAGTACTTC
size: once; J: TRBJ1-6; V: TRBV4-2; D: NA; CDR3: CASSQETRVSSPLHF; DNA: TGTGCCAGCAGCCAAGAGACCAGGGTATCCTCACCCCTCCACTTT
size: once; J: TRBJ1-1; V: TRBV3-1/TRBV3-2; D: NA; CDR3: CASSQFGRYTEAFF; DNA: TGTGCCAGCAGCCAATTTGGGAGGTACACTGAAGCTTTCTTT
size: NA; J: TRBJ1-2; V: TRBV19; D: NA; CDR3: CASSTQETNYGYTF; DNA: TGTGCCAGTAGTACCCAGGAAACTAACTATGGCTACACCTTC
size: NA; J: TRBJ2-1; V: TRBV10-3; D: TRBD2; CDR3: CAARGRNSYNEQFF; DNA: TGTGCCGCCCGCGGGAGAAACTCCTACAATGAGCAGTTCTTC
size: once; J: TRBJ1-1; V: TRBV9; D: NA; CDR3: CASSVSPWNTEAFF; DNA: TGTGCCAGCAGCGTATCCCCATGGAACACTGAAGCTTTCTTT
size: NA; J: TRBJ2-7; V: TRBV5-1; D: NA; CDR3: CASSLESQGGPGEQYF; DNA: TGCGCCAGCAGCTTGGAGTCTCAGGGTGGGCCGGGTGAGCAGTACTTC
size: NA; J: TRBJ2-3; V: TRBV18; D: NA; CDR3: CASSPLRQSRTDTQYF; DNA: TGTGCCAGCTCACCTCTCAGGCAGAGCCGCACAGATACGCAGTATTTT
size: few; J: TRBJ2-2; V: TRBV3-1/TRBV3-2; D: TRBD2; CDR3: CASSPPGLNTGELFF; DNA: TGTGCCAGCAGCCCCCCGGGACTAAACACCGGGGAGCTGTTTTTT
size: many; J: TRBJ1-5; V: TRBV2; D: NA; CDR3: CASSEGQGSQPQHF; DNA: TGTGCCAGCAGTGAAGGGCAGGGAAGTCAGCCCCAGCATTTT